These 9 T cell receptor beta chains were all obtained from the same sample, sequenced in a study of blood T cell repertoires in COVID-19. Sequenced by immunoSEQ multiplex PCR; TCRdb stores in-frame clones only, minus some. Seen here are under 200,000 clones, around 82% observed once, and the top ten hold more than 4.5%. Material for sequencing was PBMCs or T cells enriched from blood (not recorded which). The receptors were gathered from a woman aged 55-70 years with acute COVID-19.

The J gene is TRBJ1-3, the V gene TRBV11-2; no clear D. Trimming shortened V by 7 bases and J by 2 bases, and 12 bases separated the two germline ends. Germline CDR1 SGHAT, CDR2 FQNNGV. CDR3 length equals 14 residues. The CDR3 region has the DNA TGTGCCAGCAATCGTCAACAACCTGGAAACACCATATATTTT. This codes for CASNRQQPGNTIYF.

The V and J genes are TRBV5-6 and TRBJ2-5; TRBD2 matches at 10 bases. With V trimmed by 1 base and J by 4 bases, 4 bases remained unmatched. CDR1 and CDR2 (germline): SGHDT, YYEEEE. CDR3 length: 15 amino acids. The CDR3 DNA reads TGTGCCAGCAGCTTGTCCAGCGGGAGGGGAGAGACCCAGTACTTC. Its protein product is CASSLSSGRGETQYF.

The chain joins TRBV2 to TRBJ1-6; D perhaps matches TRBD1 (6 bases). V gave up 2 bases and J gave up 10 bases, with 24 bases separating them. Per germline, CDR1 SNHLY and CDR2 FYNNEI. The length of the CDR3 is 18 residues. The chain's CDR3 is CASSEMPMRRGGGSPLHF. CDR3 DNA: TGTGCCAGCAGTGAAATGCCCATGCGGAGGGGAGGGGGATCACCCCTCCACTTT.

The rearrangement joins TRBV7-8 to TRBJ2-2, with TRBD1 as a possible D gene (6 bases). The V end was cut by 2 bases, the J end by 3 bases, with 13 bases between. This CDR3 is built from 16 residues. Germline V CDR1 and CDR2: SGHVS, FQNEAQ. The CDR3 nucleotides are TGTGCCAGCAGCTTAAGTTCCAGGGGTGACACCGGGGAGCTGTTTTTT. It is translated as CASSLSSRGDTGELFF.

This clone was counted a few times. The gene calls are TRBV30 and TRBJ1-5; 7 positions match TRBD1. V lost 6 bases, J lost 2 bases, and 4 bases stayed unmatched. In germline, CDR1 is GTSNPN, CDR2 SVGIG (reference sequence). This CDR3 is built from 13 residues. The CDR3 DNA is TGTGCCTGTGACAGGGAGGGCAATCAGCCCCAGCATTTT. Translating it yields CACDREGNQPQHF.

The chain joins TRBV7-2 to TRBJ2-5, with TRBD1 identical over 10 bases. CDR3 length equals 15 residues. The V segment lost 3 bases and the J segment 2 bases; nucleotides outside the gene matches: 3. Germline V CDR1 and CDR2: SGHTA, FQGNSA. The CDR3 nucleotides read TGTGCCAGCAGCTTGGGACAGGGGCCACAAGAGACCCAGTACTTC. Its translation: CASSLGQGPQETQYF.

V usage is TRBV19 and J usage is TRBJ1-1, with 11 bases aligning to TRBD1. The CDR3 has 12 residues. CDR1 and CDR2 from the germline V gene are LNHDA and SQIVND (reference sequence). The ends lost 8 bases at V and 6 bases at J; junction bases unmatched: 2. CDR3 loop: CASGDRGSEAFF. CDR3 bases: TGTGCCAGTGGGGACAGGGGGTCTGAAGCTTTCTTT.

J is TRBJ2-5 and V is TRBV7-9; 8 bases are a match to TRBD1. Germline loops: CDR1 SEHNR, CDR2 FQNEAQ (reference sequence). The CDR3 has 14 amino acids. The junction had 4 bases not matched to a gene; V was cut back by 3 bases and J by 4 bases. As DNA, the CDR3 is TGTGCCAGCAGCTTCGCGACAGGGGCAGAGACCCAGTACTTC. Its translation is CASSFATGAETQYF.

This sequence joins TRBV4-3 and TRBJ1-1; perhaps TRBD1 as D (5 bases). Germline assignment: CDR1 LGHNA and CDR2 YSLEER. The CDR3 extends over 16 amino acids. Trimming took off 1 base at V and 5 bases at J, with 17 bases between the two ends. The CDR3 spells CASSQGGRGERTEAFF. CDR3 bases: TGCGCCAGCAGCCAAGGAGGGAGGGGAGAAAGAACTGAAGCTTTCTTT.